The clone carrying this T cell receptor beta chain was seen at least ten times. Its specificity is unknown. The CDR3 has 15 residues. V was clipped by 2 bases and J by 0 bases, with 10 bases between them. Germline assignment: CDR1 SGHRS and CDR2 YFSETQ. The data originate from a study of T cells after yellow fever vaccination. Study context: Each low-cell-number fraction was prepared by means of SMART-Seq v4 Ultra Low Input.

Study findings and constraints: Contaminating bulk clonotypes could be abundant in FACS-sorted repertoires. Peak timing came faster in the weaker secondary response, day 5 versus 15. Boosting was followed by the reappearance of most primary-vaccination clones (roughly 95% CD4, under 90% CD8).

TCRdb re-analysed the 5' RACE reads in MiXCR, keeping a single row per CDR3 protein. The data contain under 300,000 distinct CDR3 sequences, about 7% of them singletons. This receptor was obtained from a man aged 30 to 39 who received the YFV17D yellow fever vaccine. The material was CD4+ T cells sorted from PBMCs, obtained 15 days after the yellow fever booster vaccination. The chain employs TRBV5-1 and TRBJ2-3; no firm D call. The CDR3 DNA reads as TGCGCCAGCAGCTTTGGGCAGACTAGCACAGATACGCAGTATTTT. Protein sequence: CASSFGQTSTDTQYF.